The TCR beta chain described here comes from a study of blood T cells in healthy people across ages. Turning to the study itself: Every two T cells gave about one barcoded beta molecule via template switching.

Primers used in a second PCR of about 7 to 12 cycles were a sample-barcoded 5' primer and a J-beta primer mix. One entry per CDR3 protein results from TCRdb running MiXCR on the 5' RACE reads. The top ten clones hold about 38% of a sample with 750,000 to 950,000 distinct CDR3 sequences, about 53% of them seen once. Trimming took 5 bases from V and 8 from J, leaving 13 bases between them. CDR3 length: 13 amino acids. The receptor was isolated from a man of 80 years or more in good health. The V call is TRBV12-3 or TRBV12-4, the J call TRBJ1-3, with D perhaps matching TRBD1 (6 bases). What was sequenced was blood. The CDR3 reads CASSILQGHTIYF. Written as DNA, the CDR3 is TGTGCCAGCAGTATCCTTCAGGGGCACACCATATATTTT.